Sequencing of this T cell receptor beta chain was carried out in a study of neoadjuvant anti-PD-1 for oral cavity cancer. Study summary: Before surgery, most patients got three to four biweekly 3 mg/kg nivolumab doses. The study, taken as a whole, reports: Higher pretreatment blood Treg/Th17 ratios correlated with higher pretreatment blood and lower post-treatment tumor TCRbeta clonality.

Six replicates per PBMC sample, mostly from around 500 ng of genomic DNA. Assay used: immunoSEQ multiplex PCR; TCRdb lists only in-frame clones, some missing. The sample yields 14,000 or so clones, approximately 70% seen once. Details on this clone: Its cognate antigen is unknown.

Regarding time point: after neoadjuvant nivolumab, at surgical resection. The patients had HPV-negative, locally advanced oral cavity squamous cell carcinoma. The J segment lost 7 bases and the V segment lost 3 bases, leaving 7 bases of the junction unmatched. This CDR3 region has 15 residues. Germline lookup yields CDR1 SGDLS and CDR2 YYNGEE. The receptor was derived from a person aged 40 to 85 with oral cavity squamous cell carcinoma. This sample comprised PBMCs, obtained after nivolumab (anti-PD-1) treatment. The gene calls are TRBV9 and TRBJ2-7; 13 bases are shared with TRBD2. CDR3 sequence reads: CASSEGLAGPMEQYF. The CDR3 region has the DNA TGTGCCAGCAGCGAGGGACTAGCGGGGCCTATGGAGCAGTACTTC.